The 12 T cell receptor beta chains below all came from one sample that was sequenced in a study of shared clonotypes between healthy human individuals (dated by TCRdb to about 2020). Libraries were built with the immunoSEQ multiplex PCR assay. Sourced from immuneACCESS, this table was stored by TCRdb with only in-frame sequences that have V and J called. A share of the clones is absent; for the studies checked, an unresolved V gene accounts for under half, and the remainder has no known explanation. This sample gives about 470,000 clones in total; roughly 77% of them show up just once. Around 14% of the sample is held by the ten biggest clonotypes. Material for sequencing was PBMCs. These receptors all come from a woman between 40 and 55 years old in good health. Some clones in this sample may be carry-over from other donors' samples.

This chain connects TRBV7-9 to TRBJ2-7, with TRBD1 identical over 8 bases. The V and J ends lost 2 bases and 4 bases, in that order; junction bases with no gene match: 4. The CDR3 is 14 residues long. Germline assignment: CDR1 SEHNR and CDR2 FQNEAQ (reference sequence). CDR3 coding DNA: TGTGCCAGCAGCTTACGGACAGGGCCTTACGAGCAGTACTTC. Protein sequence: CASSLRTGPYEQYF.

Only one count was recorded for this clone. The CDR3: CASSQVPPTGGNTEAFF. The CDR3 DNA reads TGCGCCAGCAGCCAAGTTCCACCGACAGGGGGGAACACTGAAGCTTTCTTT. The chain couples TRBV4-1 to TRBJ1-1; 9 bases agree with TRBD1. V trimming: 1 base; J trimming: 1 base; junction bases outside the gene matches: 7. The CDR3 sequence is 17 residues long. Germline CDR1 is MGHRA and CDR2 is YSYEKL.

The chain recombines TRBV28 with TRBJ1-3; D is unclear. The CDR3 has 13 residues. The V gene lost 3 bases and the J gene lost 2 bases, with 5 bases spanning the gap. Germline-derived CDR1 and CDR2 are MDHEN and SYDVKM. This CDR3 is CASSFRPGNTIYF. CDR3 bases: TGTGCCAGCAGTTTCCGCCCTGGAAACACCATATATTTT.

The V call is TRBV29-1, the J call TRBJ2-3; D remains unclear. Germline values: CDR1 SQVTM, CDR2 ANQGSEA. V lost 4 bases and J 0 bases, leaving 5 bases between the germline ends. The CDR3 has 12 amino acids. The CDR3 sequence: CSVGDSTDTQYF. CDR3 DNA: TGCAGCGTTGGTGATAGCACAGATACGCAGTATTTT.

CDR3: CASGRDRGTAGELFF. The CDR3 nucleotides are TGTGCCAGCGGGCGGGACAGGGGAACGGCCGGGGAGCTGTTTTTT. This chain joins TRBV6-1 and TRBJ2-2; 10 nucleotides line up with TRBD1. The CDR3 totals 15 residues. Germline-derived CDR1 and CDR2 are MNHNS and SASEGT. The trim removed 8 bases at V and 6 bases at J, leaving 9 bases unmatched.

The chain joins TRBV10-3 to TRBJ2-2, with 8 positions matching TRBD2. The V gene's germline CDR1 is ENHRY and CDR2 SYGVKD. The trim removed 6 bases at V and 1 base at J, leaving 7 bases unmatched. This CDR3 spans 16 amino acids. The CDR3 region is CAISTGGTMNTGELFF. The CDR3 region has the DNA TGTGCCATCAGCACGGGGGGGACGATGAACACCGGGGAGCTGTTTTTT.

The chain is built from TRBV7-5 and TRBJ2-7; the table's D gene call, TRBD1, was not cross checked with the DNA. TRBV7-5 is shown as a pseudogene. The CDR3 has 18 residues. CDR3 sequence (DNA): TGTGTCAGAAGCCCCCGAGACAGGGGTTCCCCTCCGCAGTACGAGCAGTACTTC. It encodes CVRSPRDRGSPPQYEQYF.

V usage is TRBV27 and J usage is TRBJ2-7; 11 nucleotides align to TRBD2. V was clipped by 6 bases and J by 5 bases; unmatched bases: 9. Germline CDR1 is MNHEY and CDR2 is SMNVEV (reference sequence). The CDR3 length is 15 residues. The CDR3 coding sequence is TGTGCCAGCAGCCTCACTAGCGGGAGAGTCCACGAGCAGTACTTC. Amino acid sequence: CASSLTSGRVHEQYF.

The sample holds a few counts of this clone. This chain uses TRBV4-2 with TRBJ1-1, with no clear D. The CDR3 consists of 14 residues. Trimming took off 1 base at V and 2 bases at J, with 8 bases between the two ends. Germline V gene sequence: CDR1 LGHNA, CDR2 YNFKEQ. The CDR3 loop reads CASSQVGDNTEAFF. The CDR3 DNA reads TGTGCCAGCAGCCAAGTTGGGGATAACACTGAAGCTTTCTTT.

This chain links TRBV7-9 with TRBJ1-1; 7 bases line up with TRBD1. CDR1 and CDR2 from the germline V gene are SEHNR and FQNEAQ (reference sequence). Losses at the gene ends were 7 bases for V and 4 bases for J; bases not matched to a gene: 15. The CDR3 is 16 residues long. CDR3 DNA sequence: TGTGCCAGCAACAAGGCGTTTACAGGGGAAAGCACTGAAGCTTTCTTT. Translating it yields CASNKAFTGESTEAFF.

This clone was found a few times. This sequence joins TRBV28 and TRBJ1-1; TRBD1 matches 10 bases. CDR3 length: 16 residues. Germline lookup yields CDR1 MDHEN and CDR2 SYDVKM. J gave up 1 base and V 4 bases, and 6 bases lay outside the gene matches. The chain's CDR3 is CASSSPGQGGNTEAFF. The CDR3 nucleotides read TGTGCCAGCAGTTCTCCCGGACAGGGGGGGAACACTGAAGCTTTCTTT.

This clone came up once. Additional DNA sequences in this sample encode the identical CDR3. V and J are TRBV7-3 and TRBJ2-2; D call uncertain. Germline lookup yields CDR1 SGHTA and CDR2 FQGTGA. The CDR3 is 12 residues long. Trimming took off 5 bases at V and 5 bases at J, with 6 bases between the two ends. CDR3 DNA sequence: TGTGCCAGCAGCCCCGGGACCGGGGAGCTGTTTTTT. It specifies CASSPGTGELFF.